Described below is a single T cell receptor beta chain sequence and its context. The antigen is unknown. Here immunoSEQ multiplex PCR was the method, and the copy in TCRdb shows in-frame clones only, minus some. Here the sample spans about 36,000 clones, roughly nine tenths being singletons. This record belongs to a study of OX40 agonist ivuxolimab in advanced cancers. Broader study findings: Certain nonresponders additionally had low normalized T-cell clonal expansion. The CD4+ and CD8+ T cells in the blood had expanded clonally by week 6 at 0.1 to 3.0 mg/kg.

Sequenced material: CD4+ or CD8+ T cells sorted from blood, taken in a trial of the OX40 agonist ivuxolimab. This receptor was identified in an adult with an advanced solid tumor such as melanoma, head and neck, liver or kidney cancer.

The CDR3 reads CASSYLSGTVTYEQYF. In nucleotides, the CDR3 is TGTGCCAGCAGCTACCTCTCCGGGACAGTAACCTACGAGCAGTACTTC. The genes are TRBV7-9 and TRBJ2-7; 7 bases are shared with TRBD1. V was pared by 4 bases and J by 2 bases, with 11 bases of the junction left unmatched. The germline gives CDR1 SEHNR, CDR2 FQNEAQ (reference sequence). CDR3 length equals 16 residues.